The text below deals with one TCR beta chain. What it binds is not known. Unique molecular identifiers were used to barcode this TCRbeta library. One entry per CDR3 protein, called by TCRdb with MiXCR from the PCR reads. Of about 980,000 distinct CDR3 sequences in the sample, about 29% were seen once. The sample comes from a study of T-cell reconstitution after alpha-beta-depleted transplantation in children. Whole-study results and caveats: High day-60 TCRbeta diversity in some patients came from surviving recipient T cells and thymic progenitors. By about two months after transplant, alpha-beta T cells reportedly arose from several hundred graft clones that had expanded. Hyperexpanded clones declined; after one year, newly produced T cells mostly supplied diversity.

V lost 7 bases and J 1 base, leaving 14 bases between the germline ends. Per the germline V gene, CDR1 is SQVTM and CDR2 is ANQGSEA. The CDR3 runs to 14 residues. V gene TRBV29-1 combines with J gene TRBJ2-1; tentative D call: TRBD2 (5 bases). This clonotype was sampled from a boy less than two years old who had a stem cell transplant for SCID, so the T cells may come from the graft donor. The sequencing used PBMCs, mostly from graft donor cells, collected 360 days after TCRalphabeta/CD19-depleted stem cell transplant. The DNA of the CDR3 is TGCAGCGCCGACCCCGCGGGTTCCTACAATGAGCAGTTCTTC. Translation gives CSADPAGSYNEQFF.